This T cell receptor (beta chain) derives from a study of CXCR3-negative and CXCR3-positive naive CD8 T cells. Study-level results: TRB CDR3s of CXCR3-positive naive cells were more hydrophobic than those of CXCR3-negative naive cells.

Concerning this clonotype: The antigen is unknown.

TRB cDNA libraries were made by UMI-labeled 5' RACE. TCRdb processed the 5' RACE reads again and assigns one entry to each CDR3 protein, with no DNA. The table for this sample gives tens of thousands of distinct CDR3 sequences. The sequence was collected from a human donor in good health. Some clones in this sample may be carry-over from other donors' samples. Sequencing input: naive CXCR3+ CD8+ T cells from blood. Subset meaning: CD45RO-CCR7+CD27+CD95- naive CD8+ T cells expressing CXCR3 (TNR3+).

The CDR3 region is CASSTIDAGELFF. The V gene is TRBV2, the J gene TRBJ2-2. The CDR3 extends over 13 amino acids. The germline V gene encodes CDR1 SNHLY and CDR2 FYNNEI.